The 20 T cell receptor beta chains reported below all come from one sample, sequenced in a study of T cell repertoires in cytomegalovirus infection. TCRdb reprocessed the reads with MiXCR, giving one entry per CDR3 protein. Of 700,000 to 950,000 distinct CDR3 sequences listed, 30% to 35% are singletons. These receptors' antigens are unknown. Specimen: cultured CD8+ T cells from PBMCs, collected from culture after CMV antigen stimulation. These TCRs come from a human donor in good health (CMV status not recorded). Some clones in this sample may be carry-over from other donors' samples.

J is TRBJ1-5 and V is TRBV12-3 or TRBV12-4, with TRBD1 matching over 7 bases. V dropped 2 bases and J dropped 5; count of bases not matched to a gene: 12. CDR3 length: 17 residues. In nucleotides, the CDR3 is TGTGCCAGCAGTTTATGGTTCTCGAGGACAGGAGATCAGCCCCAGCATTTT. It encodes CASSLWFSRTGDQPQHF.

The rearrangement links TRBV7-6 to TRBJ2-7; maybe TRBD1 (5 bases). Germline V CDR1 and CDR2: SGHVS, FNYEAQ. This CDR3 has 14 amino acids. The ends were cut back, 5 bases at V and 2 bases at J, with 13 bases in the middle. CDR3 sequence (DNA): TGTGCCAGCAGCCCACAAGGACAACCCTACGAGCAGTACGTC. It codes for CASSPQGQPYEQYV.

The J gene is TRBJ2-4, the V gene TRBV6-6; D may be TRBD1 or TRBD2 (5 bases each). CDR3 length: 15 amino acids. Trimming pared 6 bases from V and 1 base from J, leaving 13 bases between. Germline values: CDR1 MNHNY, CDR2 SVGAGI (reference sequence). CDR3 amino acids: CASSPGKGAKNIQYF. For the CDR3, the DNA is TGTGCCAGCAGCCCGGGGAAGGGGGCCAAAAACATTCAGTACTTC.

This clonotype came up a few times. The chain links TRBV6-6 to TRBJ1-6; perhaps TRBD1 as D (5 bases). Germline values: CDR1 MNHNY, CDR2 SVGAGI (reference sequence). The CDR3 is made up of 16 amino acids. With 6 bases removed from V and 9 bases from J, the gap between germline ends came to 21 bases. This chain's CDR3 is CASSKTRGGIGSPLHF. CDR3 bases: TGTGCCAGCAGCAAAACCCGGGGGGGGATAGGTTCACCCCTCCACTTT.

V gene TRBV2 combines with J gene TRBJ2-1, with D perhaps matching TRBD1 (5 bases). This CDR3 is 15 amino acids long. Germline CDR1 and CDR2: SNHLY and FYNNEI. V was pared by 1 base and J by 6 bases, with 13 bases between. CDR3 nucleotides: TGTGCCAGCAGTGAAGTCCAGCAGGGAATCAATGAGCAGTTCTTC. Translating gives CASSEVQQGINEQFF. The full variable domain, in which reference TRBV2 and TRBJ2-1 provide the parts outside the CDR3, is EPEVTQTPSHQVTQMGQEVILRCVPISNHLYFYWYRQILGQKVEFLVSFYNNEISEKSEIFDDQFSVERPDGSNFTLKIRSTKLEDSAMYFCASSEVQQGINEQFFGPGTRLTVL.

V usage is TRBV7-9 and J usage is TRBJ1-3; TRBD1 is a possible D gene (5 bases). Trimming removed 4 bases at V and 0 bases at J, with 22 bases between. The CDR3 is 19 residues long. The germline gives CDR1 SEHNR, CDR2 FQNEAQ (reference sequence). CDR3: CASSSGFPHGGPSGNTIYF. The CDR3 DNA follows: TGTGCCAGCAGCTCGGGTTTTCCTCACGGGGGACCCTCTGGAAACACCATATATTTT.

This clonotype was picked up one time. Sequence at one end of the junction differs from germline and may be a read error. The genes are TRBV20-1 and TRBJ1-5; D possibly corresponds to TRBD1 (5 bases). The CDR3 sequence is 14 residues long. From germline, CDR1 is DFQATT and CDR2 SNEGSKA (reference sequence). The CDR3 loop is CIARDIGAKGPQHF. As DNA, the CDR3 is TGCATTGCTAGAGATATAGGGGCAAAAGGGCCCCAGCATTTT.

This clonotype was seen only a few times. The V and J genes are TRBV29-1 and TRBJ2-7; 7 nucleotides align to TRBD1. Germline CDR1 reads SQVTM; CDR2 reads ANQGSEA. The CDR3 is 15 amino acids. J gave up 5 bases and V 1 base, and 11 bases lay outside the gene matches. CDR3 sequence: CSVEVPKDRVNEQYF. The CDR3, as DNA: TGCAGCGTTGAAGTACCAAAAGACAGGGTAAACGAGCAGTACTTC.

This clonotype was picked up many times. The chain employs TRBV12-3 or TRBV12-4 and TRBJ1-1; tentatively, D is TRBD1 (6 bases). CDR3 length: 16 residues. Deletions cut 6 bases from V and 1 base from J, with 18 bases between. CDR3 loop: CASSRDIKGGNTEAFF. Written as DNA, the CDR3 is TGTGCCAGCAGCCGGGACATTAAGGGAGGGAACACTGAAGCTTTCTTT.

This CDR3 reads CSVVKGRGKRIQYF. In DNA, the CDR3 is TGCAGCGTTGTTAAGGGAAGGGGCAAAAGGATTCAGTACTTC. This chain connects TRBV29-1 to TRBJ2-4; the D gene is possibly TRBD1 (5 bases). Trimming left V 4 bases short and J 10 bases short, with 20 bases between. The CDR3 runs 14 residues. From germline, CDR1 is SQVTM and CDR2 ANQGSEA.

V and J are TRBV5-4 and TRBJ2-1, with 11 bases identical to TRBD1. The germline CDR1 and CDR2 sequences are SGHNT and YYREEE (reference sequence). The CDR3 extends over 16 amino acids. V dropped 3 bases and J dropped 7; count of bases not matched to a gene: 9. The CDR3 sequence: CASSYGQGARTNEQFF. The CDR3, as DNA: TGTGCCAGCAGCTACGGACAGGGGGCGAGGACGAATGAGCAGTTCTTC.

This clonotype was seen only a few times. This chain links TRBV20-1 with TRBJ2-3; TRBD2 aligns across 13 bases. V shed 2 bases and J 0 bases; nucleotides not matched to a gene: 14. CDR3 length equals 20 residues. Germline V gives CDR1 DFQATT, CDR2 SNEGSKA (reference sequence). The CDR3 sequence is CSARPVFRTSGGPSTDTQYF. CDR3 DNA: TGCAGTGCTAGACCCGTTTTCCGGACTAGCGGGGGCCCTAGCACAGATACGCAGTATTTT.

CDR3 nucleotide sequence: TGTGCCAGCACCCCCGGGACTAGCCCCTACAATGAGCAGTTCTTC. Protein sequence: CASTPGTSPYNEQFF. The rearrangement joins TRBV28 to TRBJ2-1, with 9 bases identical to TRBD2. Germline-derived CDR1 and CDR2 are MDHEN and SYDVKM. The CDR3 loop spans 15 amino acids. The junction had 6 bases not matched to a gene; V was cut back by 7 bases and J by 2 bases.

J is TRBJ2-1 and V is TRBV6-6, with 9 bases fitting TRBD1. The J segment lost 7 bases and the V segment lost 5 bases, leaving 9 bases of the junction unmatched. In germline, CDR1 is MNHNY, CDR2 SVGAGI (reference sequence). CDR3 size: 15 residues. DNA for the CDR3: TGTGCCAGCAGTATCGGGACAGGGATTCGAAATGAGCAGTTCTTC. Its translation is CASSIGTGIRNEQFF.

The chain joins TRBV11-2 to TRBJ2-5, with D tentatively TRBD1 (6 bases). This CDR3 is built from 16 residues. The V end was cut by 0 bases, the J end by 5 bases, with 16 bases between. CDR1 and CDR2 (germline): SGHAT, FQNNGV. The CDR3 sequence: CASSLDRQGRWETQYF. In DNA, the CDR3 is TGTGCCAGCAGCTTAGATAGGCAGGGGCGTTGGGAGACCCAGTACTTC.

This clonotype was picked up one time. The rearrangement links TRBV27 to TRBJ2-7; D not certain. The V end lost 2 bases, the J end lost 2 bases, and 16 bases lay between the germline ends. CDR1 and CDR2 (germline): MNHEY, SMNVEV (reference sequence). This CDR3 has 16 amino acids. Here the CDR3 reads CASSLTFLQITYEQYF. Written as DNA, the CDR3 is TGTGCCAGCAGTTTAACGTTTCTTCAGATTACCTACGAGCAGTACTTC.

About this clonotype itself: A clone one base away is much larger, so this may be a read error. The chain couples TRBV7-2 to TRBJ2-1; TRBD2 matches at 11 bases. Trimming cost V 5 bases and J 6 bases; bases outside gene matches: 9. CDR1 is SGHTA and CDR2 is FQGNSA in the germline V gene. The CDR3 consists of 16 residues. The chain's CDR3 is CASSTHSGGAGNEQFF. The CDR3 DNA is TGTGCCAGCAGCACACATAGCGGGGGGGCGGGCAATGAGCAGTTCTTC.

The chain joins TRBV4-1 to TRBJ1-6; unclear D gene. CDR1 is MGHRA and CDR2 is YSYEKL in the germline V gene. V was trimmed by 1 base and J by 11 bases, leaving 15 bases between them. This CDR3 is built from 15 residues. In nucleotides, the CDR3 is TGCGCCAGCAGCCAAGTTACTCGGCCCGCCGCACCCCTCCACTTT. It encodes CASSQVTRPAAPLHF.

The rearrangement links TRBV2 to TRBJ1-5; TRBD1 might be the D (5 bases). There are 13 residues in the CDR3. V was cut by 4 bases and J by 4 bases, with 8 bases left in between. Germline-derived CDR1 and CDR2 are SNHLY and FYNNEI. The CDR3 loop reads CASSAGWNQPQHF. CDR3 DNA sequence: TGTGCCAGCAGTGCAGGGTGGAATCAGCCCCAGCATTTT.

As for this clonotype: Its ends do not fully match the called genes, so a read error is possible. The rearrangement links TRBV6-2 or TRBV6-3 to TRBJ2-2; D ambiguous. The CDR3 extends over 14 amino acids. Germline V CDR1 and CDR2: MNHEY, SVGEGT. The DNA for the CDR3 is TGTGCCAACAGTTACGGTTTGGGCACCGGGGAGCTGTTTTTT. Translation: CANSYGLGTGELFF.